This T cell receptor (beta chain) was recovered during a study of cytomegalovirus exposure and HLA in healthy donors. Primers: 60 Vbeta forward and 13 Jbeta reverse. Profiling relied on immunoSEQ multiplex PCR, and the TCRdb table lists in-frame clones only, not all of them. The table includes approximately 200,000 clones, about three quarters detected once. This clone appeared once. Germline V lookup: CDR1 LGHNT, CDR2 FRNRAP. The CDR3 totals 15 residues. Trimming took 5 bases from V and 5 from J, leaving 15 bases between them. This receptor was identified in a young man in good health and CMV-seronegative. Material for sequencing was PBMCs. This sequence joins TRBV12-5 and TRBJ2-2; tentatively, D is TRBD1 (5 bases). CDR3: CASGPQGLGTGELFF. Written as DNA, the CDR3 is TGTGCTAGTGGTCCTCAGGGTCTCGGAACCGGGGAGCTGTTTTTT.